The source of this T cell receptor beta chain is a study of blood T cell repertoires in COVID-19. Study in general: The study drew acute and convalescent COVID-19 samples from the United States, Italy and Spain. Nucleic acid was either cDNA or gDNA, and it came from T cells, B-cell-depleted T cells, or PBMCs.

Original handling: Estimation of nucleated cell counts was performed using reference gene primer amplification. TCRdb's copy holds only in-frame clones and misses some; the assay was immunoSEQ multiplex PCR. The V and J calls and clone size come from that table; D and trimming were worked out from the DNA. Of about 94,000 clones detected, approximately 84% appear once; the ten largest clones hold approximately 6.7%. Germline V gene data show CDR1 as MGHRA and CDR2 as YSYEKL. This CDR3 contains 15 residues. V shed 0 bases and J 6 bases; nucleotides not matched to a gene: 5. This clonotype was obtained from a man in his sixties with acute or convalescent COVID-19. Material for sequencing was peripheral blood. The J gene is TRBJ2-3, the V gene TRBV4-1; 8 positions agree with TRBD1. CDR3 in amino acids: CASSQDAGGYDTQYF. CDR3 nucleotide sequence: TGCGCCAGCAGCCAAGATGCAGGGGGCTACGATACGCAGTATTTT.